This T cell receptor beta chain was recorded in a study of T cells in Graves' hyperthyroidism and ophthalmopathy. The V and J ends lost 0 bases and 8 bases respectively, with 10 bases between them. Looked up from germline, CDR1 is SGHTA and CDR2 is FQGNSA. CDR3 length: 13 residues. In this sample, this clonotype turned up many times. The CDR3 regions of TCR beta were amplified from RNA transcripts. First-round RT-PCR with HTBI primers amplified the TCR CDR3 region. TCRdb re-called the multiplex PCR reads with MiXCR, one entry per CDR3 protein. This table has about 290,000 distinct CDR3 sequences, more than 10% appearing once.

This rearrangement joins TRBV7-2 to TRBJ1-2; D gene uncertain. This clonotype originated in a woman aged 30 to 39 with Graves' hyperthyroidism that later progressed to Graves' ophthalmopathy. Sequencing was carried out using blood. The CDR3 nucleotides are TGTGCCAGCAGCTTAGCGCTGCCCCGGGGCTACACCTTC. Its translation is CASSLALPRGYTF.